This T cell receptor (beta chain) is drawn from a study of spatial heterogeneity in lung cancer. At the level of the study: Sequencing covered available follow-up PBMC samples collected a median of approximately two years after resection. Detection of beta-chain sequences consistently exceeded that of alpha-chain sequences.

Findings and caveats of the study: Relative to follow-up, resection was when ubiquitous expanded tumor TCRs appeared more in blood.

Trimming shortened V by 3 bases and J by 7 bases, and 11 bases separated the two germline ends. Germline assignment: CDR1 KGHDR and CDR2 SFDVKD. CDR3 length equals 13 residues. On each TCR cDNA molecule, a unique molecular identifier was present. TCRdb used MiXCR to reprocess the 5' RACE reads, holding one entry per CDR3 protein. The sample contains fewer than 30,000 distinct CDR3 sequences, roughly 6% of which appear only once. Time point reported: blood at routine non-recurrence follow-up after resection. Unsorted whole RNA from tumor, nontumor lung or frozen PBMC underwent sequencing. This clonotype was counted a few times. Its antigen is unidentified.

The V and J genes are TRBV24-1 and TRBJ1-2, with TRBD1 as a possible D gene (5 bases). The specimen was PBMCs, collected at follow-up. The origin of this receptor is a male donor with early-stage non-small cell lung cancer. CDR3 sequence (DNA): TGTGCCACCAGTGATGATCAGGGTATTGGCTACACCTTC. The encoded protein is CATSDDQGIGYTF.